The 15 T cell receptor beta chains presented below share a single source sample, sequenced in a study of T-cell reconstitution after alpha-beta-depleted transplantation in children. TCRbeta library preparation incorporated unique molecular identifiers. One entry per CDR3 protein results from TCRdb running MiXCR on the PCR reads. The sample carries some 240,000 distinct CDR3 sequences, about 9.6% recorded once. The sequences come from PBMCs from the stem cell graft donor, collected from the stem cell graft. The receptor source for this set is a human donor who donated a stem cell graft to a child with SCID.

This clonotype was counted at least ten times. The V gene is TRBV7-8, the J gene TRBJ1-5; D not resolved. The CDR3 runs 16 residues. V was cut by 4 bases and J by 0 bases, with 13 bases left in between. Germline V gene lookup returns CDR1 SGHVS and CDR2 FQNEAQ. The CDR3 DNA reads TGTGCCAGCAGCTCTCGGCTCAGTTATAGCAATCAGCCCCAGCATTTT. Protein: CASSSRLSYSNQPQHF.

Worth noting for this clonotype: A clone one base away is much larger, so this may be a read error. The chain is built from TRBV24-1 and TRBJ2-3, with D perhaps TRBD2 (5 bases). Deletions cut 1 base from V and 5 bases from J, with 24 bases between. Germline-derived CDR1 and CDR2 are KGHDR and SFDVKD. The CDR3 spans 19 residues. CDR3 coding DNA: TGTGCCACCAGTGATTTTACTAGGCGACGGACCGGATGGGGAGATACGCAGTATTTT. Translation: CATSDFTRRRTGWGDTQYF.

This clonotype was observed many times. The chain links TRBV12-3 or TRBV12-4 to TRBJ1-5; D is possibly TRBD1 (6 bases). V gave up 7 bases and J gave up 6 bases, with 19 bases separating them. The CDR3 has 15 residues. The CDR3, as DNA: TGTGCCAGCACCGCACAGGGACGAGGGGGTCAGCCCCAGCATTTT. This encodes CASTAQGRGGQPQHF.

The chain carries TRBV7-9 and TRBJ2-7; TRBD1 agrees at 7 bases. There are 14 residues in the CDR3. Germline CDR1 and CDR2: SEHNR and FQNEAQ (reference sequence). V shed 3 bases, J shed 0 bases, and the junction held 2 bases outside the gene matches. The CDR3 nucleotides read TGTGCCAGCAGCTTGGACAGGCCCTCCTACGAGCAGTACTTC. As protein: CASSLDRPSYEQYF.

This clonotype was seen repeatedly, ten times or more. The gene calls are TRBV5-1 and TRBJ2-7; TRBD1 aligns across 7 bases. Germline CDR1 and CDR2: SGHRS and YFSETQ. V shed 1 base and J 0 bases; nucleotides not matched to a gene: 7. The CDR3 runs 16 residues. CDR3 loop: CASSLQGQRSSYEQYF. DNA for the CDR3: TGCGCCAGCAGCTTGCAGGGACAGAGAAGCTCCTACGAGCAGTACTTC.

In its sample, this clonotype was seen many times. The chain carries TRBV7-3 and TRBJ2-3; D could derive from TRBD1 or TRBD2 (5 bases each). Germline lookup yields CDR1 SGHTA and CDR2 FQGTGA. V lost 5 bases and J 6 bases, leaving 6 bases between the germline ends. The CDR3 is made up of 11 amino acids. DNA for the CDR3: TGTGCCAGCAGCGAGGGGGATACGCAGTATTTT. Encoded protein: CASSEGDTQYF.

In this sample, this clonotype turned up many times. The rearrangement uses TRBV7-9 and TRBJ1-2; tentative D call: TRBD1 (5 bases). The CDR3 contains 14 residues. Deletions cut 1 base from V and 6 bases from J, with 12 bases between. In germline, CDR1 is SEHNR, CDR2 FQNEAQ (reference sequence). The CDR3 is CASSLGGPLDGYTF. Written as DNA, the CDR3 is TGTGCCAGCAGCTTAGGGGGCCCCTTAGATGGCTACACCTTC.

This clonotype has more than one count but fewer than ten. The V gene is TRBV24-1, the J gene TRBJ2-7; no clear D gene. The length of the CDR3 is 13 residues. Germline loops: CDR1 KGHDR, CDR2 SFDVKD. V lost 6 bases and J 0 bases, leaving 8 bases between the germline ends. The CDR3 coding sequence is TGTGCCACCAGTACAGATAGCTCCTACGAGCAGTACTTC. Protein sequence: CATSTDSSYEQYF.

This clonotype was detected ten times or more. The gene calls are TRBV20-1 and TRBJ1-2; unclear D gene. Per germline, CDR1 DFQATT and CDR2 SNEGSKA (reference sequence). V lost 6 bases and J 5 bases, leaving 10 bases between the germline ends. The CDR3 length is 11 residues. The CDR3 sequence is CSAAWGYGYTF. The CDR3 DNA reads TGCAGTGCGGCGTGGGGATATGGCTACACCTTC.

Ten or more counts support this clonotype. The chain uses TRBV7-9 and TRBJ2-7; D might be TRBD1 (8 bases). This CDR3 contains 14 residues. V was shortened by 3 bases and J by 7 bases, with 16 bases between the two germline ends. Germline assignment: CDR1 SEHNR and CDR2 FQNEAQ (reference sequence). CDR3 sequence: CASSLQDREGEQYF. The CDR3 DNA follows: TGTGCCAGCAGCTTGCAGGACAGGGAGGGGGAGCAGTACTTC.

This clonotype was counted ten times or more. The rearrangement uses TRBV7-9 and TRBJ1-2; 7 bases fit TRBD1. Germline-derived CDR1 and CDR2 are SEHNR and FQNEAQ (reference sequence). V dropped 5 bases and J dropped 6; count of bases not matched to a gene: 12. The CDR3 is made up of 15 amino acids. CDR3 coding DNA: TGTGCCAGCAGCCCCGGGGTAGGGGGCTTGGATGGCTACACCTTC. Its protein is CASSPGVGGLDGYTF.

As for this clonotype: A junction end diverges from the germline sequence, so it may reflect a read error. V and J are TRBV9 and TRBJ1-3; a possible D gene is TRBD1 (6 bases). The germline gives CDR1 SGDLS, CDR2 YYNGEE. The CDR3 loop spans 17 amino acids. This chain's CDR3 is CASSVRRDRTSVNTIYF. The CDR3 DNA follows: TGTGCCAGCAGCGTTCGCAGAGACAGGACCTCTGTAAACACCATATATTTT.

This clonotype was picked up many times. This chain uses TRBV12-3 or TRBV12-4 with TRBJ1-1; D gene uncertain. The CDR3 runs to 14 residues. V was pared by 3 bases and J by 4 bases, with 12 bases between. The DNA for the CDR3 is TGTGCCAGCAGTTTCGTGACGAGTGCCACTGAAGCTTTCTTT. As protein: CASSFVTSATEAFF.

This clonotype was picked up many times. This rearrangement joins TRBV30 to TRBJ2-1; no firm D call. The V gene lost 0 bases and the J gene lost 5 bases, with 8 bases spanning the gap. This CDR3 spans 13 amino acids. CDR1 and CDR2 (germline): GTSNPN, SVGIG (reference sequence). The CDR3 DNA reads TGTGCCTGGAGTGTGGGCAGAGACAATGAGCAGTTCTTC. This translates into CAWSVGRDNEQFF.

J is TRBJ2-1 and V is TRBV5-1; 9 positions agree with TRBD2. This CDR3 has 17 residues. Germline V gives CDR1 SGHRS, CDR2 YFSETQ. V was clipped by 4 bases and J by 8 bases; unmatched bases: 16. The CDR3 nucleotides read TGCGCCAGCAGCCCGACCCCTATAGCGGGGGTGACCGATGAGCAGTTCTTC. Translated, it gives CASSPTPIAGVTDEQFF.